Each of the 27 T cell receptor beta chains below was sequenced from the same sample in a study of shared clonotypes between healthy human individuals. Libraries were prepared by immunoSEQ multiplex PCR; TCRdb keeps only in-frame clonotypes and omits some of them. The repertoire includes about 2.3 million clones, around 92% of them detected once, and around 0.4% sits in the top ten. The sequencing sample was made of naive CD4+ T cells from PBMCs. As for subset: CD45RA+ positively selected. The receptor set was obtained from a man aged 18 to 30 in good health. Some clones in this sample may be carry-over from other donors' samples.

The V and J genes are TRBV28 and TRBJ2-4, with 7 bases fitting TRBD2. This CDR3 comprises 17 residues. Unmatched junction bases numbered 11, after V lost 5 bases and J lost 1 base. Germline V gene sequence: CDR1 MDHEN, CDR2 SYDVKM. For the CDR3, the DNA is TGTGCCAGCAGTGCCGAAGGGGAGGGTTGGGCCAAAAACATTCAGTACTTC. Amino acid sequence: CASSAEGEGWAKNIQYF.

The V and J genes are TRBV9 and TRBJ2-1, with a weak D call TRBD1 (5 bases). The CDR3 spans 17 residues. Trimming stripped 4 bases from V and 0 bases from J, with 17 bases between. Germline CDR1 reads SGDLS; CDR2 reads YYNGEE. CDR3 DNA: TGTGCCAGCAGCTCAAGGGGCGGTGCTAGCTCCTACAATGAGCAGTTCTTC. Protein: CASSSRGGASSYNEQFF.

V gene TRBV19 combines with J gene TRBJ1-1; TRBD1 is a possible D gene (5 bases). The CDR3 is made up of 15 amino acids. Trimming took off 10 bases at V and 0 bases at J, with 18 bases between the two ends. CDR1 and CDR2 (germline): LNHDA, SQIVND (reference sequence). CDR3: CATTQPGRLNTEAFF. CDR3 sequence (DNA): TGTGCCACCACTCAACCGGGACGGCTGAACACTGAAGCTTTCTTT.

This sequence joins TRBV5-4 and TRBJ2-7, with D perhaps matching TRBD1 or TRBD2 (5 bases each). The germline V and J ends were trimmed by 0 bases and 2 bases, with 18 bases remaining between them. From germline, CDR1 is SGHNT and CDR2 YYREEE (reference sequence). The CDR3 is 17 amino acids. The CDR3 sequence: CASSLAAGTVGPYEQYF. The CDR3 nucleotides read TGTGCCAGCAGCTTGGCCGCCGGGACCGTTGGCCCCTACGAGCAGTACTTC.

The chain joins TRBV28 to TRBJ1-4; 7 nucleotides align to TRBD1. Per germline, CDR1 MDHEN and CDR2 SYDVKM. V shed 10 bases, J shed 3 bases, and the junction held 5 bases outside the gene matches. The CDR3 length is 13 residues. Here the CDR3 DNA reads TGTGCCACCTCCGGGACAGCTAATGAAAAACTGTTTTTT. Its translation: CATSGTANEKLFF.

This clone was seen more than once but under ten times. V is TRBV11-3 and J is TRBJ1-1; the D gene is possibly TRBD1 (6 bases). Germline V CDR1 and CDR2: SGHNT, YENEEA. Trimming took off 6 bases at V and 4 bases at J, with 12 bases between the two ends. The CDR3 length is 13 residues. The CDR3 region is CASSWTEATEAFF. CDR3 coding DNA: TGTGCCAGCAGTTGGACAGAAGCCACTGAAGCTTTCTTT.

This clone is a singleton in its sample. The chain links TRBV5-4 to TRBJ2-2, with D maybe TRBD1 (5 bases). Trimming cost V 2 bases and J 1 base, with 6 bases left between them. Germline-derived CDR1 and CDR2 are SGHNT and YYREEE (reference sequence). CDR3 length: 14 amino acids. The CDR3 DNA reads TGTGCCAGCAGCTTCGGACAGAACACCGGGGAGCTGTTTTTT. It specifies CASSFGQNTGELFF.

J is TRBJ2-7 and V is TRBV6-5; no reliable D call. The ends were cut back, 0 bases at V and 5 bases at J, with 11 bases in the middle. CDR3 length equals 14 residues. Germline values: CDR1 MNHEY, CDR2 SVGAGI. The CDR3 sequence: CASSYSPHSNEQYF. The CDR3 DNA is TGTGCCAGCAGTTACTCACCTCATTCGAACGAGCAGTACTTC.

This chain connects TRBV7-8 to TRBJ1-1, with D uncertain. CDR3 length equals 13 residues. V was shortened by 4 bases and J by 2 bases, with 8 bases between the two germline ends. From germline, CDR1 is SGHVS and CDR2 FQNEAQ. The CDR3 protein is CASSSEANTEAFF. CDR3 in DNA: TGTGCCAGCAGCTCCGAGGCTAACACTGAAGCTTTCTTT.

The chain combines TRBV4-2 with TRBJ2-7, with a weak D call TRBD1 (6 bases). Germline V gene lookup returns CDR1 LGHNA and CDR2 YNFKEQ. The V and J ends lost 2 bases and 0 bases respectively, with 11 bases between them. CDR3 length: 15 residues. Here the CDR3 DNA reads TGTGCCAGCAGCCAAACCGGGACAATCTCCTACGAGCAGTACTTC. Encoded protein: CASSQTGTISYEQYF.

The J gene is TRBJ2-7, the V gene TRBV7-9; 11 bases match TRBD2. Per the germline V gene, CDR1 is SEHNR and CDR2 is FQNEAQ (reference sequence). CDR3 size: 14 residues. V lost 4 bases and J lost 7; bases outside the gene matches: 6. The CDR3 coding sequence is TGTGCCAGCAGCTCTAGCGGGAGGATGGATGAGCAGTACTTC. This sequence encodes CASSSSGRMDEQYF.

V usage is TRBV2 and J usage is TRBJ1-1, with D perhaps TRBD1 (5 bases). Germline CDR1 and CDR2: SNHLY and FYNNEI. This CDR3 spans 13 amino acids. Between the trimmed V and J ends, which lost 10 bases and 4 bases, there was a span of 16 bases. The CDR3 sequence is CAKDPGRLTEAFF. In DNA, the CDR3 is TGTGCCAAGGATCCGGGACGCCTCACTGAAGCTTTCTTT.

This chain joins TRBV2 and TRBJ2-5; maybe TRBD1 (6 bases). This CDR3 region has 16 residues. Between the trimmed V and J ends, which lost 4 bases and 1 base, there was a span of 16 bases. Germline V gene sequence: CDR1 SNHLY, CDR2 FYNNEI. This CDR3 reads CASSVRSRGPQETQYF. In nucleotides, the CDR3 is TGTGCCAGCAGTGTACGATCCAGGGGACCCCAAGAGACCCAGTACTTC. Full variable domain (outside the CDR3, taken from reference TRBV2 and TRBJ2-5): EPEVTQTPSHQVTQMGQEVILRCVPISNHLYFYWYRQILGQKVEFLVSFYNNEISEKSEIFDDQFSVERPDGSNFTLKIRSTKLEDSAMYFCASSVRSRGPQETQYFGPGTRLLVL.

This chain joins TRBV18 and TRBJ2-7; tentatively, D is TRBD1 (6 bases). Trimming pared 6 bases from V and 6 bases from J, leaving 24 bases between. The CDR3 sequence is 16 residues long. Germline CDR1 KGHSH, CDR2 LQKENI. The CDR3 loop reads CASSPNLGTQGSEQYF. The CDR3 DNA follows: TGTGCCAGCTCGCCTAACTTAGGGACGCAGGGGTCCGAGCAGTACTTC.

This clone has only a few counts. The chain employs TRBV27 and TRBJ2-7, with 9 bases matching TRBD1. The CDR3 runs to 16 residues. The germline gives CDR1 MNHEY, CDR2 SMNVEV (reference sequence). The ends lost 5 bases at V and 1 base at J; junction bases unmatched: 9. CDR3 DNA sequence: TGTGCCAGCAGTCAACTCGGCGGGACAGGGTCCTACGAGCAGTACTTC. Protein product: CASSQLGGTGSYEQYF.

The chain recombines TRBV7-2 with TRBJ2-5; no firm D call. V was trimmed by 6 bases and J by 3 bases, leaving 11 bases between them. CDR1 is SGHTA, CDR2 FQGNSA, per germline. This CDR3 comprises 13 residues. In DNA, the CDR3 is TGTGCCAGCAGACTACTGGATAAAGAGACCCAGTACTTC. This translates into CASRLLDKETQYF.

The V gene is TRBV18, the J gene TRBJ2-1; D is possibly TRBD1 or TRBD2 (6 bases each). The CDR3 has 16 residues. V lost 3 bases and J lost 0, with 12 bases in between. Germline values: CDR1 KGHSH, CDR2 LQKENI. The CDR3 DNA follows: TGTGCCAGCTCACCGGGGGGCGGAAGCTCCTACAATGAGCAGTTCTTC. Translating it yields CASSPGGGSSYNEQFF.

The J gene is TRBJ1-3, the V gene TRBV9, with D uncertain. Germline CDR1 SGDLS, CDR2 YYNGEE. The CDR3 is made up of 15 amino acids. The V end was cut by 0 bases, the J end by 4 bases, with 11 bases between. CDR3 nucleotides: TGTGCCAGCAGCGTAGAAGCAGGCTCCGGAAACACCATATATTTT. Its protein is CASSVEAGSGNTIYF.

The rearrangement joins TRBV6-5 to TRBJ2-1, with 11 bases matching TRBD2. This CDR3 is 15 amino acids long. Germline CDR1 is MNHEY and CDR2 is SVGAGI. Unmatched junction bases numbered 6, after V lost 4 bases and J lost 7 bases. The CDR3 region has the DNA TGTGCCAGCAGTTCCCCGACTAGCGGGGTAAATGAGCAGTTCTTC. Translated, it gives CASSSPTSGVNEQFF.

V is TRBV10-3 and J is TRBJ2-7, with D tentatively TRBD2 (6 bases). CDR1 and CDR2 (germline): ENHRY, SYGVKD. The CDR3 is made up of 14 amino acids. Between the trimmed V and J ends, which lost 0 bases and 5 bases, there was a span of 11 bases. In DNA, the CDR3 is TGTGCCATCAGTGAGTCAGGAGGGGTTAACGAGCAGTACTTC. This translates into CAISESGGVNEQYF.

This sequence joins TRBV19 and TRBJ1-1; D unclear. The ends were cut back, 6 bases at V and 1 base at J, with 18 bases in the middle. CDR1 and CDR2 from the germline V gene are LNHDA and SQIVND (reference sequence). This CDR3 region has 16 residues. The CDR3 sequence: CASRESSPGRNTEAFF. CDR3 DNA: TGTGCCAGTAGAGAATCCAGCCCCGGGAGGAACACTGAAGCTTTCTTT.

This clone was counted a single time. The chain employs TRBV10-1 and TRBJ2-4; 8 bases line up with TRBD2. Germline V gene sequence: CDR1 WNHNN, CDR2 SYGVQD (reference sequence). CDR3 size: 17 residues. V lost 3 bases to trimming and J lost 0 bases; unmatched junction nucleotides: 7. The CDR3: CASSELAEVVAKNIQYF. Here the CDR3 DNA reads TGCGCCAGCAGTGAACTAGCGGAAGTTGTAGCCAAAAACATTCAGTACTTC.

Points on this clone: This sample also contains other DNA sequences that code for the same CDR3. V gene TRBV28 combines with J gene TRBJ2-3, with D unclear. The CDR3 sequence is 12 residues long. Germline CDR1 is MDHEN and CDR2 is SYDVKM. V was shortened by 3 bases and J by 3 bases, with 4 bases between the two germline ends. The CDR3 DNA reads as TGTGCCAGCAGTTTTATAACAGATACGCAGTATTTT. Its protein is CASSFITDTQYF.

This clone was seen a handful of times. The same CDR3 can be traced to other DNA sequences in this sample. The V call is TRBV5-1, the J call TRBJ1-2; D is undetermined. CDR1 and CDR2 (germline): SGHRS, YFSETQ. V was clipped by 0 bases and J by 1 base, with 4 bases between them. The CDR3 contains 13 residues. The CDR3 sequence is CASSLDSNYGYTF. The CDR3, as DNA: TGCGCCAGCAGCTTGGACAGTAACTATGGCTACACCTTC.

The genes are TRBV10-3 and TRBJ1-1; no firm D call. V was clipped by 3 bases and J by 1 base, with 9 bases between them. Germline CDR1 and CDR2: ENHRY and SYGVKD. This CDR3 has 14 residues. The CDR3 DNA sequence: TGTGCCATCAGTGACTGGAGCGGGAACACTGAAGCTTTCTTT. This gives the protein CAISDWSGNTEAFF.

V gene TRBV7-2 combines with J gene TRBJ1-2, with unresolved D. The CDR3 is 13 residues long. Deletions cut 3 bases from V and 5 bases from J, with 10 bases between. Germline V gene lookup returns CDR1 SGHTA and CDR2 FQGNSA. CDR3 sequence reads: CASSFGQPYGYTF. Written as DNA, the CDR3 is TGTGCCAGCAGCTTCGGGCAGCCTTATGGCTACACCTTC.

The V and J genes are TRBV28 and TRBJ1-4; 9 positions match TRBD1. The germline V gene has CDR1 MDHEN and CDR2 SYDVKM. V trimming: 6 bases; J trimming: 5 bases; junction bases outside the gene matches: 7. This CDR3 comprises 15 residues. CDR3 sequence: CASSRTDRGNEKLFF. The CDR3 coding sequence is TGTGCCAGCAGCCGAACGGACAGGGGCAATGAAAAACTGTTTTTT.